The 20 T cell receptor beta chains in this list originate from one sample, sequenced in a study of blood T cells in healthy people across ages. PCR was performed a second time for roughly 7 to 12 cycles using a sample-barcoded 5' primer and a J-beta primer mix. TCRdb called the 5' RACE reads again in MiXCR, with one record for every CDR3 protein. This sample yields about 1,000,000 distinct CDR3 sequences, of which over 35% are seen a single time; over 15% belongs to the top ten. The sequenced sample consisted of blood. The receptors come from a woman aged 60-75 years in good health.

The V gene is TRBV9, the J gene TRBJ1-2; D unresolved. Trimming cost V 3 bases and J 6 bases, with 9 bases left between them. Germline V gene sequence: CDR1 SGDLS, CDR2 YYNGEE. CDR3 length: 12 residues. The CDR3 DNA reads as TGTGCCAGCAGCGAGCCCCGTGATGGCTACACCTTC. It codes for CASSEPRDGYTF.

As to this clonotype: A much larger clone lies a single base off, so this may be a read error. The chain is built from TRBV9 and TRBJ2-3; TRBD2 matches 11 bases. CDR1 and CDR2 (germline): SGDLS, YYNGEE. The CDR3 consists of 15 residues. V shed 4 bases, J shed 4 bases, and the junction held 5 bases outside the gene matches. CDR3 coding DNA: TGTGCCAGCAGCAAACTAGCGGGAGACGCAGATACGCAGTATTTT. This gives the protein CASSKLAGDADTQYF.

This clonotype was seen more than once but under ten times. The V and J genes are TRBV7-2 and TRBJ2-3, with TRBD2 matching 9 bases. Germline V gene data show CDR1 as SGHTA and CDR2 as FQGNSA. The CDR3 contains 16 residues. Germline trimming cut 0 bases from V and 14 bases from J; bases unmatched to any gene: 15. CDR3 DNA: TGTGCCAGCAGCTTAGCGTCCCTAGCGGGAACCGCCCCTAGGTATTTT. This translates into CASSLASLAGTAPRYF.

The genes are TRBV6-2 or TRBV6-3 and TRBJ2-4; 8 bases fit TRBD2. The end of the DNA fits TRBJ2-7 better, so the J call may be wrong. The CDR3 is 15 residues long. In germline, CDR1 is MNHEY, CDR2 SVGEGT. In nucleotides, the CDR3 is TGTGCCAGCAGTTACTCGTCGGGAGGGCTTTACGAGCAGTACTTC. Protein: CASSYSSGGLYEQYF.

The chain combines TRBV29-1 with TRBJ2-7; no definite D call. V lost 3 bases to trimming and J lost 1 base, with 10 bases between them. Germline V gives CDR1 SQVTM, CDR2 ANQGSEA. The CDR3 totals 13 residues. The chain's CDR3 is CSVESPVSYEQYF. In nucleotides, the CDR3 is TGCAGCGTTGAGTCGCCGGTATCCTACGAGCAGTACTTC.

This clonotype was recorded a few times. This chain joins TRBV7-9 and TRBJ2-1; TRBD1 matches at 8 bases. This CDR3 is built from 15 residues. CDR1 is SEHNR and CDR2 is FQNEAQ in the germline V gene (reference sequence). Germline trimming cut 1 base from V and 8 bases from J; bases unmatched to any gene: 7. CDR3 sequence reads: CASSLEQGVMYEQFF. The CDR3 DNA reads TGTGCCAGCAGCTTAGAACAGGGGGTTATGTATGAGCAGTTCTTC.

CDR3 protein: CASSLSGSPRNEQFF. The CDR3 region has the DNA TGCGCCAGCAGCCTTAGCGGGAGTCCCCGCAATGAGCAGTTCTTC. The chain joins TRBV4-1 to TRBJ2-1; 9 bases agree with TRBD2. Germline V gene lookup returns CDR1 MGHRA and CDR2 YSYEKL. V trimming: 4 bases; J trimming: 6 bases; junction bases outside the gene matches: 7. CDR3 length: 15 residues.

V is TRBV28 and J is TRBJ1-1; D may be TRBD1 (6 bases). In germline, CDR1 is MDHEN, CDR2 SYDVKM. This CDR3 spans 16 amino acids. Trimming took off 7 bases at V and 1 base at J, with 19 bases between the two ends. CDR3 nucleotide sequence: TGTGCCAGCACCTCTTGGGGGGCCCCCTCGAACACTGAAGCTTTCTTT. It translates to CASTSWGAPSNTEAFF.

The chain carries TRBV20-1 and TRBJ2-7; no firm D call. Trimming removed 6 bases at V and 10 bases at J, with 13 bases between. This CDR3 comprises 10 residues. Germline loops: CDR1 DFQATT, CDR2 SNEGSKA (reference sequence). The CDR3 bases are TGCAGTGCCCTCCTTGAGGCCCAGTACTTC. Translating gives CSALLEAQYF.

The rearrangement uses TRBV7-9 and TRBJ2-2; tentatively, D is TRBD1 (6 bases). V was pared by 3 bases and J by 4 bases, with 9 bases between. The CDR3 has 14 amino acids. Germline CDR1 SEHNR, CDR2 FQNEAQ (reference sequence). CDR3 coding DNA: TGTGCCAGCAGCTTTCACAGGGCCACCGGGGAGCTGTTTTTT. Translated, it gives CASSFHRATGELFF.

This rearrangement joins TRBV4-1 to TRBJ1-3; maybe TRBD1 (5 bases). Germline-derived CDR1 and CDR2 are MGHRA and YSYEKL. V was trimmed by 0 bases and J by 1 base, leaving 10 bases between them. The CDR3 runs to 16 residues. CDR3: CASSQDPGTSGNTIYF. CDR3 coding DNA: TGCGCCAGCAGCCAAGACCCAGGGACTTCTGGAAACACCATATATTTT.

The chain is built from TRBV7-9 and TRBJ2-1, with a weak D call TRBD1 (7 bases). From germline, CDR1 is SEHNR and CDR2 FQNEAQ (reference sequence). The CDR3 has 13 amino acids. Trimming cost V 5 bases and J 7 bases, with 12 bases left between them. CDR3 in DNA: TGTGCCAGCAGCAACGCAGGGGGGAATGAGCAGTTCTTC. This translates into CASSNAGGNEQFF.

This clonotype was picked up a small number of times. This sequence joins TRBV20-1 and TRBJ2-4, with a weak D call TRBD2 (6 bases). The DNA end favors TRBJ2-7, so the J call may be wrong. The germline CDR1 and CDR2 sequences are DFQATT and SNEGSKA (reference sequence). The CDR3 covers 14 residues. The CDR3 bases are TGCAGTGCTAGAGGGGGGGTTTGGCCCTACGAGCAGTACTTC. It translates to CSARGGVWPYEQYF.

V and J are TRBV28 and TRBJ2-1; 8 bases are shared with TRBD2. CDR1 is MDHEN, CDR2 SYDVKM, per germline. Unmatched junction bases numbered 5, after V lost 6 bases and J lost 4 bases. The CDR3 loop spans 14 amino acids. This chain's CDR3 is CASSREGGYNEQFF. CDR3 sequence (DNA): TGTGCCAGCAGCCGGGAGGGCGGGTACAATGAGCAGTTCTTC. The complete variable domain, with remaining parts taken from reference TRBV28 and TRBJ2-1, reads DVKVTQSSRYLVKRTGEKVFLECVQDMDHENMFWYRQDPGLGLRLIYFSYDVKMKEKGDIPEGYSVSREKKERFSLILESASTNQTSMYLCASSREGGYNEQFFGPGTRLTVL.

V usage is TRBV27 and J usage is TRBJ2-7, with D possibly called TRBD1 or TRBD2 (5 bases each). V was cut by 6 bases and J by 4 bases, with 10 bases left in between. The CDR3 extends over 12 amino acids. Germline-derived CDR1 and CDR2 are MNHEY and SMNVEV (reference sequence). CDR3 bases: TGTGCCAGCAGGTGGGACGGTTACGAGCAGTACTTC. This encodes CASRWDGYEQYF.

To note about this clonotype: Relative to the germline gene, one junction end is altered; a read error may explain this. The V gene is TRBV10-3, the J gene TRBJ1-5, with D possibly being TRBD1 (6 bases). The CDR3 runs to 14 residues. Germline V lookup: CDR1 ENHRY, CDR2 SYGVKD. DNA of the CDR3: TGTGCCATCAGCGACACAGGGTCGATTCAGCCCCAGAATTTT. Translation: CAISDTGSIQPQNF.

The chain couples TRBV20-1 to TRBJ1-5; D unclear. The germline gives CDR1 DFQATT, CDR2 SNEGSKA (reference sequence). The CDR3 extends over 15 amino acids. Between the trimmed V and J ends, which lost 1 base and 0 bases, there was a span of 10 bases. In DNA form, the CDR3 reads TGCAGTGCTAGAGCCAGAGACTATAGCAATCAGCCCCAGCATTTT. Translation: CSARARDYSNQPQHF.

The V gene is TRBV5-6, the J gene TRBJ1-4; 8 bases match TRBD1. J gave up 8 bases and V 7 bases, and 10 bases lay outside the gene matches. The germline V gene encodes CDR1 SGHDT and CDR2 YYEEEE. This CDR3 comprises 14 residues. The CDR3 nucleotides are TGTGCCAGCCGAAGACAGGGGAAAGAGGAAAAACTGTTTTTT. Amino acids: CASRRQGKEEKLFF.

This rearrangement joins TRBV7-2 to TRBJ2-5; D gene unclear. Trimming cost V 4 bases and J 5 bases, with 11 bases left between them. This CDR3 spans 13 amino acids. The germline V gene encodes CDR1 SGHTA and CDR2 FQGNSA. The CDR3 sequence is CASSSTLLETQYF. Here the CDR3 DNA reads TGTGCCAGCAGCTCGACCCTCTTGGAGACCCAGTACTTC.

The chain uses TRBV2 and TRBJ2-6; D not resolved. Deletions cut 5 bases from V and 3 bases from J, with 8 bases between. CDR1 SNHLY and CDR2 FYNNEI come from the germline V gene. CDR3 length: 14 residues. The CDR3 DNA is TGTGCCAGCAGTTACTGGGATGGGGCCAACGTCCTGACTTTC. This encodes CASSYWDGANVLTF.